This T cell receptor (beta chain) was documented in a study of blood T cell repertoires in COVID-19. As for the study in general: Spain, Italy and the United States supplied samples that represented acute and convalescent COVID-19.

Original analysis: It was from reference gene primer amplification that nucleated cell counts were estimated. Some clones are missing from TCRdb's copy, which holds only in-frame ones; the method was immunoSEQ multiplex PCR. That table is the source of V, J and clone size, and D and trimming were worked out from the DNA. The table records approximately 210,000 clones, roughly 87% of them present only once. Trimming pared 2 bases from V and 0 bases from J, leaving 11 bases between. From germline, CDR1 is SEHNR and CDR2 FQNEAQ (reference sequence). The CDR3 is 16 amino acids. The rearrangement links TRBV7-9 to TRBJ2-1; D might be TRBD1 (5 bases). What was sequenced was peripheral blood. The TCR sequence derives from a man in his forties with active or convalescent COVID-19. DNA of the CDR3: TGTGCCAGCAGCTTAAAGGGGCAGAGCTCCTACAATGAGCAGTTCTTC. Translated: CASSLKGQSSYNEQFF.